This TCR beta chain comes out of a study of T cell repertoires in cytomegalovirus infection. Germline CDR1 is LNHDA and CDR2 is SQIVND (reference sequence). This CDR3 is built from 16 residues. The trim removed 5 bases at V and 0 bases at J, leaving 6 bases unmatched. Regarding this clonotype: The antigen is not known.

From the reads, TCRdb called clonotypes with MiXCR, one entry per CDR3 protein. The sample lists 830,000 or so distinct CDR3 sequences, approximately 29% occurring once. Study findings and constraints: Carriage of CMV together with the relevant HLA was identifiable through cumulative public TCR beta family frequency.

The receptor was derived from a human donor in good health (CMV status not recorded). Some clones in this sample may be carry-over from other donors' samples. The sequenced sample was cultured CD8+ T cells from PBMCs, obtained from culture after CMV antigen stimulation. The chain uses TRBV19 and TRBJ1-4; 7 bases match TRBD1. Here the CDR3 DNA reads TGTGCCAGTAGTCCCTACAGGGGAACAACTAATGAAAAACTGTTTTTT. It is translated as CASSPYRGTTNEKLFF.